Following are 32 T cell receptor beta chains from one sample sequenced in a study of blood T cell repertoires in COVID-19 (TCRdb year 2020). The library relied on the immunoSEQ multiplex PCR assay. Entries here come from immuneACCESS through TCRdb and include only in-frame sequences with V and J called. Some clones fail to appear in such tables; in the studies checked, an unresolved V gene covers under half of the shortfall, and the cause of the remainder is unknown. The table for this sample lists 250,000 to 300,000 clones; over 75% of them were counted only once. The ten top clones hold 0.75% to 1% of the sample. The sequencing input was PBMCs or T cells enriched from blood (not recorded which). All receptors derive from a woman in her twenties or thirties who had recovered from COVID-19.

This clone was seen once. This chain connects TRBV9 to TRBJ1-3; 7 bases agree with TRBD1. Germline values: CDR1 SGDLS, CDR2 YYNGEE. Trimming cost V 0 bases and J 7 bases; bases outside gene matches: 4. The CDR3 is 14 amino acids. The CDR3 reads CASSVGDSPNTIYF. The CDR3 DNA reads as TGTGCCAGCAGCGTAGGGGACAGTCCTAACACCATATATTTT.

V usage is TRBV5-1 and J usage is TRBJ2-5, with 7 positions matching TRBD2. V lost 6 bases and J lost 4; bases outside the gene matches: 9. Germline CDR1 and CDR2: SGHRS and YFSETQ. The CDR3 length is 14 residues. The CDR3 nucleotides read TGCGCCAGCACCGAGGCGGGAGTAGGAGAGACCCAGTACTTC. Residues: CASTEAGVGETQYF.

The V gene is TRBV29-1, the J gene TRBJ2-1, with D perhaps matching TRBD2 (5 bases). Trimming cost V 2 bases and J 10 bases, with 9 bases left between them. This CDR3 is built from 11 residues. In germline, CDR1 is SQVTM, CDR2 ANQGSEA. The CDR3 spells CSVERWREQFF. The CDR3 coding sequence is TGCAGCGTTGAACGGTGGAGGGAGCAGTTCTTC.

The V and J genes are TRBV5-6 and TRBJ2-1; TRBD2 matches 12 bases. This CDR3 has 15 residues. Germline trimming cut 3 bases from V and 6 bases from J; bases unmatched to any gene: 4. From germline, CDR1 is SGHDT and CDR2 YYEEEE. In nucleotides, the CDR3 is TGTGCCAGCAGCTCCCGACTAGCGGGAGTCAATGAGCAGTTCTTC. It translates to CASSSRLAGVNEQFF. The full variable domain, rest sourced from reference TRBV5-6 and TRBJ2-1, is DAGVTQSPTHLIKTRGQQVTLRCSPKSGHDTVSWYQQALGQGPQFIFQYYEEEERQRGNFPDRFSGHQFPNYSSELNVNALLLGDSALYLCASSSRLAGVNEQFFGPGTRLTVL.

The V gene is TRBV11-2, the J gene TRBJ1-4; 7 nucleotides match TRBD1. The germline gives CDR1 SGHAT, CDR2 FQNNGV. With 5 bases clipped from V and 6 bases from J, the junction kept 6 bases outside the gene matches. This CDR3 spans 14 amino acids. CDR3 bases: TGTGCCAGCAGCCCATTAACAGGGGATGAAAAACTGTTTTTT. Protein sequence: CASSPLTGDEKLFF.

V and J are TRBV27 and TRBJ1-1; no firm D call. V was cut by 0 bases and J by 4 bases, with 9 bases left in between. Germline CDR1 is MNHEY and CDR2 is SMNVEV (reference sequence). This CDR3 is 14 amino acids long. As DNA, the CDR3 is TGTGCCAGCAGTTTATCGGGTAGCGGCACTGAAGCTTTCTTT. The encoded protein is CASSLSGSGTEAFF.

V usage is TRBV7-9 and J usage is TRBJ1-6, with D unclear. Trimming removed 3 bases at V and 6 bases at J, with 6 bases between. This CDR3 contains 13 residues. Germline V CDR1 and CDR2: SEHNR, FQNEAQ (reference sequence). The CDR3 DNA sequence: TGTGCCAGCAGCTTTTTTATTAATTCACCCCTCCACTTT. Translated: CASSFFINSPLHF.

The chain combines TRBV5-4 with TRBJ1-1, with D possibly TRBD1 on 5 matching bases. V lost 2 bases to trimming and J lost 11 bases, with 13 bases between them. The germline V gene has CDR1 SGHNT and CDR2 YYREEE (reference sequence). The CDR3 is 12 amino acids. CDR3: CASSFQGLKAFF. In DNA form, the CDR3 reads TGTGCCAGCAGCTTTCAGGGTTTGAAGGCTTTCTTT.

The rearrangement links TRBV14 to TRBJ1-2, with D possibly matching TRBD1 (5 bases). This CDR3 has 11 amino acids. Trimming removed 1 base at V and 9 bases at J, with 6 bases between. The germline V gene has CDR1 SGHDN and CDR2 FVKESK. CDR3 sequence: CASSQGQRYTF. The CDR3 region has the DNA TGTGCCAGCAGCCAAGGACAGCGCTACACCTTC.

The V call is TRBV28, the J call TRBJ2-1; D possibly corresponds to TRBD2 (6 bases). V lost 5 bases and J 7 bases, leaving 9 bases between the germline ends. Per germline, CDR1 MDHEN and CDR2 SYDVKM. The CDR3 consists of 12 residues. The CDR3 bases are TGTGCCAGCAGTCGGGGGACGAATGAGCAGTTCTTC. Protein: CASSRGTNEQFF.

This clone is a singleton in its sample. The V gene is TRBV4-1, the J gene TRBJ1-4; no reliable D call. Germline CDR1 reads MGHRA; CDR2 reads YSYEKL. The CDR3 runs 14 residues. V shed 6 bases and J shed 0 bases, with 8 bases lying between them. CDR3 in amino acids: CASSHGATNEKLFF. CDR3 in DNA: TGCGCCAGCAGTCACGGAGCAACTAATGAAAAACTGTTTTTT.

This clone has a handful of counts. The V gene is TRBV7-9, the J gene TRBJ1-3; no firm D call. The V end lost 1 base, the J end lost 0 bases, and 7 bases lay between the germline ends. Germline CDR1 reads SEHNR; CDR2 reads FQNEAQ (reference sequence). CDR3 length equals 15 residues. The CDR3 nucleotides are TGTGCCAGCAGCTTAGGGGCAGGCTCTGGAAACACCATATATTTT. It yields the protein CASSLGAGSGNTIYF.

This clone was detected a few times. V gene TRBV7-8 combines with J gene TRBJ2-4; 7 bases line up with TRBD1. Germline V CDR1 and CDR2: SGHVS, FQNEAQ. This CDR3 has 13 residues. V gave up 5 bases and J gave up 10 bases; unmatched junction bases: 8. The CDR3 DNA reads TGTGCCAGCAGCCAGACAGGGCAAGTAATTCAGTACTTC. Its translation is CASSQTGQVIQYF. Full variable domain (rest looked up from reference TRBV7-8 and TRBJ2-4): GAGVSQSPRYKVAKRGQDVALRCDPISGHVSLFWYQQALGQGPEFLTYFQNEAQLDKSGLPSDRFFAERPEGSVSTLKIQRTQQEDSAVYLCASSQTGQVIQYFGAGTRLSVL.

CDR3 residues: CASGRGETQYF. CDR3 nucleotide sequence: TGTGCCAGCGGCAGAGGAGAGACCCAGTACTTC. The rearrangement uses TRBV7-2 and TRBJ2-5; no clear D. The CDR3 is 11 amino acids. Germline V gives CDR1 SGHTA, CDR2 FQGNSA. V was clipped by 8 bases and J by 4 bases, with 8 bases between them.

The V gene is TRBV6-5, the J gene TRBJ2-2; the D gene is possibly TRBD2 (6 bases). Per germline, CDR1 MNHEY and CDR2 SVGAGI. This CDR3 contains 15 residues. V shed 8 bases and J shed 2 bases, with 15 bases lying between them. The CDR3 region has the DNA TGTGCCAGCGGTCTCCGCGGACTAAACACCGGGGAGCTGTTTTTT. Translating it yields CASGLRGLNTGELFF.

The sample holds a few counts of this clone. This rearrangement joins TRBV7-8 to TRBJ1-5; D gene unclear. Germline V gene data show CDR1 as SGHVS and CDR2 as FQNEAQ. The CDR3 length is 14 residues. V lost 5 bases and J 2 bases, leaving 10 bases between the germline ends. This chain's CDR3 is CASSNSAGNQPQHF. In DNA, the CDR3 is TGTGCCAGCAGCAACAGTGCAGGCAATCAGCCCCAGCATTTT.

CDR3 sequence: CASSPYRGGYTF. CDR3 sequence (DNA): TGTGCCAGCAGCCCTTACAGGGGCGGCTACACCTTC. The rearrangement uses TRBV7-6 and TRBJ1-2; TRBD1 aligns across 7 bases. V gave up 5 bases and J gave up 8 bases; unmatched junction bases: 5. Germline values: CDR1 SGHVS, CDR2 FNYEAQ. The CDR3 is 12 amino acids.

The V call is TRBV15, the J call TRBJ2-7; TRBD2 matches at 9 bases. There are 15 residues in the CDR3. V lost 0 bases, J lost 6 bases, and 6 bases stayed unmatched. Germline V gene sequence: CDR1 LNHNV, CDR2 YYDKDF (reference sequence). The CDR3 is CATSRDGLAGSEQYF. DNA of the CDR3: TGTGCCACCAGCAGAGATGGGCTAGCGGGATCCGAGCAGTACTTC.

The chain uses TRBV14 and TRBJ2-2; D ambiguous. This CDR3 is built from 16 residues. V lost 3 bases and J 3 bases, leaving 14 bases between the germline ends. CDR1 and CDR2 (germline): SGHDN, FVKESK. CDR3 amino acids: CASSQISVVDTGELFF. In DNA form, the CDR3 reads TGTGCCAGCAGCCAGATATCGGTCGTGGACACCGGGGAGCTGTTTTTT.

V gene TRBV11-3 combines with J gene TRBJ2-7, with 8 bases fitting TRBD2. Trimming cost V 2 bases and J 5 bases; bases outside gene matches: 5. CDR1 is SGHNT and CDR2 is YENEEA in the germline V gene. This CDR3 is built from 14 residues. The DNA for the CDR3 is TGTGCCAGCAGCTTACTAGCGGGTCAACACGAGCAGTACTTC. Amino acids: CASSLLAGQHEQYF. Looking up the rest from reference TRBV11-3 and TRBJ2-7 gives the full variable domain: EAGVVQSPRYKIIEKKQPVAFWCNPISGHNTLYWYLQNLGQGPELLIRYENEEAVDDSQLPKDRFSAERLKGVDSTLKIQPAELGDSAVYLCASSLLAGQHEQYFGPGTRLTVT.

This clone was detected once. This chain connects TRBV5-4 to TRBJ1-2, with D possibly matching TRBD1 (6 bases). The CDR3 is 16 residues long. Trimming removed 0 bases at V and 1 base at J, with 13 bases between. Germline CDR1 and CDR2: SGHNT and YYREEE (reference sequence). CDR3 loop: CASSLARDTGNYGYTF. The CDR3 DNA is TGTGCCAGCAGCTTGGCCAGGGACACCGGTAACTATGGCTACACCTTC.

V usage is TRBV29-1 and J usage is TRBJ1-2, with 7 bases that match TRBD1. With V trimmed by 4 bases and J by 3 bases, 8 bases remained unmatched. Germline values: CDR1 SQVTM, CDR2 ANQGSEA. This CDR3 is 14 amino acids long. CDR3 amino acids: CSVGERDSYYGYTF. In DNA, the CDR3 is TGCAGCGTTGGAGAACGGGACAGCTACTATGGCTACACCTTC.

The V and J genes are TRBV7-2 and TRBJ2-7; 9 bases line up with TRBD1. Germline-derived CDR1 and CDR2 are SGHTA and FQGNSA. CDR3 length: 17 residues. J lost 3 bases, V lost 3 bases, and 12 bases had no gene match. CDR3: CASSLPAPGQGNYEQYF. CDR3 DNA sequence: TGTGCCAGCAGCTTGCCAGCACCGGGACAGGGCAACTACGAGCAGTACTTC.

This clone was seen just once. The chain employs TRBV9 and TRBJ2-1; D call uncertain. The CDR3 is 16 residues long. The germline V gene has CDR1 SGDLS and CDR2 YYNGEE. V lost 4 bases and J 2 bases, leaving 16 bases between the germline ends. The CDR3 reads CASSTTLPSTYNEQFF. DNA of the CDR3: TGTGCCAGCAGCACTACGCTACCATCCACCTACAATGAGCAGTTCTTC.

The rearrangement links TRBV27 to TRBJ2-1; TRBD1 matches at 7 bases. Germline V gene lookup returns CDR1 MNHEY and CDR2 SMNVEV (reference sequence). After removal of 2 bases from V and 0 bases from J, the junction contained 7 bases not matched to a gene. The CDR3 contains 17 residues. The CDR3 coding sequence is TGTGCCAGCAGTTTACCCCGAGGGGGCAGCTCCTACAATGAGCAGTTCTTC. Translated, it gives CASSLPRGGSSYNEQFF.

Details on this clone: This sample also contains other DNA sequences that code for the same CDR3. The chain links TRBV28 to TRBJ1-1; no clear D. Germline V lookup: CDR1 MDHEN, CDR2 SYDVKM. CDR3 length equals 15 residues. Trimming removed 6 bases from V and 0 bases from J, with 14 bases in between. CDR3 nucleotide sequence: TGTGCCAGCAGCCTCCCCCGAGGAATGAACACTGAAGCTTTCTTT. Amino acid sequence: CASSLPRGMNTEAFF.

Remarks on this clone: Other DNA sequences in the sample encode the same CDR3. The V and J genes are TRBV7-3 and TRBJ2-7; 7 positions agree with TRBD2. CDR1 SGHTA and CDR2 FQGTGA come from the germline V gene. The CDR3 loop spans 13 amino acids. V was clipped by 5 bases and J by 6 bases; unmatched bases: 7. CDR3: CASSPGLGSEQYF. DNA of the CDR3: TGTGCCAGCAGCCCCGGACTAGGCTCCGAGCAGTACTTC.

The chain combines TRBV6-5 with TRBJ2-1; 12 positions match TRBD2. This CDR3 has 14 residues. J was trimmed by 6 bases and V by 6 bases; bases with no gene match: 3. The germline V gene encodes CDR1 MNHEY and CDR2 SVGAGI. The CDR3 coding sequence is TGTGCCAGCAGCGGGACTAGCGGGCCCAATGAGCAGTTCTTC. Its protein product is CASSGTSGPNEQFF.

The DNA of the CDR3 is TGTGCCAGCTCACGTACAGGGGTCGGAGGCACTGAAGCTTTCTTT. Amino acids: CASSRTGVGGTEAFF. V and J are TRBV18 and TRBJ1-1; 7 nucleotides line up with TRBD1. The CDR3 length is 15 residues. CDR1 KGHSH and CDR2 LQKENI come from the germline V gene. The trim removed 4 bases at V and 4 bases at J, leaving 9 bases unmatched.

V and J are TRBV27 and TRBJ2-7; 8 positions agree with TRBD2. Unmatched junction bases numbered 6, after V lost 11 bases and J lost 0 bases. The CDR3 totals 13 residues. CDR1 and CDR2 from the germline V gene are MNHEY and SMNVEV (reference sequence). CDR3 region: CASFSGNSYEQYF. The CDR3, as DNA: TGTGCCTCATTTAGCGGGAACTCCTACGAGCAGTACTTC.

The chain links TRBV29-1 to TRBJ1-4, with 9 bases lining up with TRBD1. This CDR3 region has 14 residues. Per germline, CDR1 SQVTM and CDR2 ANQGSEA. The J segment lost 4 bases and the V segment lost 6 bases, leaving 6 bases of the junction unmatched. This CDR3 reads CSVEGTGNNEKLFF. The CDR3 coding sequence is TGCAGCGTGGAGGGGACAGGGAATAATGAAAAACTGTTTTTT.

CDR3 region: CAISESQLAGIYEQYF. CDR3 sequence (DNA): TGTGCCATCAGTGAGTCCCAGCTAGCGGGTATCTACGAGCAGTACTTC. The chain employs TRBV10-3 and TRBJ2-7, with 8 bases matching TRBD2. The CDR3 has 16 amino acids. The trim removed 0 bases at V and 3 bases at J, leaving 7 bases unmatched. Per the germline V gene, CDR1 is ENHRY and CDR2 is SYGVKD.